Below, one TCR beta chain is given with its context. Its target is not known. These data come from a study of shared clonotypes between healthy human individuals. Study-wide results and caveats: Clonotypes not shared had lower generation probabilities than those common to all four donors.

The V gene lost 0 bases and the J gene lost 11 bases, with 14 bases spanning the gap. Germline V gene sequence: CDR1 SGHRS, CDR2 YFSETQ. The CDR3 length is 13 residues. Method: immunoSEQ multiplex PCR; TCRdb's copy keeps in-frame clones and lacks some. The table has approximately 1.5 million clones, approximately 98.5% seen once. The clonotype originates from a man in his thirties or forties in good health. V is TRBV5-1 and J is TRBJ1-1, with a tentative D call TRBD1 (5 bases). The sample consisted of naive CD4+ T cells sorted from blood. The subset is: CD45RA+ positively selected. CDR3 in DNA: TGCGCCAGCAGCTTGGGGATAGGGGAGGAGGCTTTCTTT. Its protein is CASSLGIGEEAFF. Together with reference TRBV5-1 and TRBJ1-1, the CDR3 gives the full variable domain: KAGVTQTPRYLIKTRGQQVTLSCSPISGHRSVSWYQQTPGQGLQFLFEYFSETQRNKGNFPGRFSGRQFSNSRSEMNVSTLELGDSALYLCASSLGIGEEAFFGQGTRLTVV.